Detailed here is one T cell receptor (beta chain). The antigen remains unidentified. This sample stems from a study of T cell repertoires in cytomegalovirus infection. Study-wide background: Public TCR beta signatures were indicative of both CMV infection and a matching HLA type. Study-wide results and limits: Cumulated frequencies of public TCR beta families served to identify carriers of CMV plus the relevant HLA.

MiXCR was run by TCRdb on the reads, yielding one entry per CDR3 protein. The repertoire holds fewer than 950,000 distinct CDR3 sequences, 30% to 35% seen once, with roughly 12% in the top ten. The CDR3 has 15 residues. J was trimmed by 0 bases and V by 6 bases; bases with no gene match: 5. Germline V gives CDR1 MNHNY, CDR2 SVGAGI (reference sequence). This sample comprised cultured CD8+ T cells from PBMCs, obtained from culture after CMV antigen stimulation. The chain carries TRBV6-6 and TRBJ2-1; TRBD2 agrees at 7 bases. This receptor was taken from a human donor in good health (CMV status not recorded). Some clones in this sample may be carry-over from other donors' samples. The DNA for the CDR3 is TGTGCCAGCAGCCAGGCTAGCGGCTCCTACAATGAGCAGTTCTTC. It is translated as CASSQASGSYNEQFF.